This TCR beta chain was sequenced in a study of T-cell memory formation after mild COVID-19. Study-wide results and limits: Among contracting clones, CD4+ were mainly CM/EM and CD8+ enriched in EMRA.

TCRdb re-called the 5' RACE reads with MiXCR, one entry per CDR3 protein. This sample has about 400,000 distinct CDR3 sequences, with more than 20% found just once. This clonotype was counted only a few times. Its antigen remains unidentified. With 4 bases removed from V and 6 bases from J, the gap between germline ends came to 21 bases. From germline, CDR1 is LNHNV and CDR2 YYDKDF (reference sequence). The CDR3 has 17 residues. The sequenced sample was PBMCs or a T cell subset sorted from them (not recorded which). This sequence originates from an adult woman who had mild COVID-19 (a few samples of this study predate the infection). Cell type and time point are not known. This rearrangement joins TRBV15 to TRBJ2-2; either TRBD1 or TRBD2 may supply D (8 bases each). CDR3 residues: CATSTQTGVGRAGELFF. Here the CDR3 DNA reads TGTGCCACCAGCACTCAGACAGGGGTCGGGAGGGCCGGGGAGCTGTTTTTT.